The 21 T cell receptor beta chains below were found in one sample sequenced in a study of blood T cell repertoires in COVID-19. Using immunoSEQ multiplex PCR, the repertoire was profiled, and TCRdb retains in-frame clones only, with some absent. The repertoire has under 250,000 clones, about 81% of them found once; the top ten carry roughly 5.5%. The specimen sequenced was peripheral blood. Receptors originate from a woman in her 70s with COVID-19, enrolled during active disease.

V usage is TRBV28 and J usage is TRBJ2-7; TRBD1 matches 10 bases. The CDR3 runs 15 residues. Germline CDR1 MDHEN, CDR2 SYDVKM. With V trimmed by 4 bases and J by 0 bases, 3 bases remained unmatched. For the CDR3, the DNA is TGTGCCAGCAGTTCGGGACAGGGGAACTCCTACGAGCAGTACTTC. The encoded protein is CASSSGQGNSYEQYF.

The genes are TRBV28 and TRBJ2-5, with TRBD2 matching 8 bases. Losses at the gene ends were 3 bases for V and 2 bases for J; bases not matched to a gene: 8. The CDR3 has 16 residues. The germline V gene has CDR1 MDHEN and CDR2 SYDVKM. The CDR3 DNA reads TGTGCCAGCAGTTTGACGACTAGCGCAGGTCAAGAGACCCAGTACTTC. Translated: CASSLTTSAGQETQYF.

The chain combines TRBV3-1 (or the pseudogene TRBV3-2) with TRBJ2-7; 12 nucleotides line up with TRBD2. V lost 3 bases to trimming and J lost 6 bases; unmatched junction nucleotides: 12. CDR1 LGHDT and CDR2 YNNKEL come from the germline V gene (reference sequence). The CDR3 contains 17 residues. CDR3 protein: CASSQGGTLAGGLEQYF. The CDR3 DNA sequence: TGTGCCAGCAGCCAGGGGGGGACTCTAGCGGGAGGGCTCGAGCAGTACTTC.

The chain is built from TRBV28 and TRBJ2-7; TRBD2 matches at 11 bases. J gave up 2 bases and V 7 bases, and 4 bases lay outside the gene matches. From germline, CDR1 is MDHEN and CDR2 SYDVKM. The CDR3 is 14 amino acids. CDR3 bases: TGTGCCAGCACAACTAGCGGGAGAGCCTACGAGCAGTACTTC. Protein product: CASTTSGRAYEQYF. Using reference TRBV28 and TRBJ2-7 for the parts outside the CDR3, the full variable domain is DVKVTQSSRYLVKRTGEKVFLECVQDMDHENMFWYRQDPGLGLRLIYFSYDVKMKEKGDIPEGYSVSREKKERFSLILESASTNQTSMYLCASTTSGRAYEQYFGPGTRLTVT.

This rearrangement joins TRBV28 to TRBJ1-1; D might be TRBD1 (6 bases). Germline V gives CDR1 MDHEN, CDR2 SYDVKM. This CDR3 has 18 amino acids. V lost 4 bases, J lost 7 bases, and 28 bases lay in between. CDR3 loop: CASSSYTGTRGYFGEAFF. In nucleotides, the CDR3 is TGTGCCAGCAGTTCCTATACCGGGACAAGGGGATATTTTGGTGAAGCTTTCTTT.

The CDR3 DNA reads as TGTGCCAGCAGTTGGGACAGGGGTAATCAGCCCCAGCATTTT. It yields the protein CASSWDRGNQPQHF. This sequence joins TRBV27 and TRBJ1-5; 10 nucleotides line up with TRBD1. The V gene's germline CDR1 is MNHEY and CDR2 SMNVEV (reference sequence). The J segment lost 4 bases and the V segment lost 4 bases, leaving 1 base of the junction unmatched. The CDR3 runs to 14 residues.

The chain has TRBV6-2 or TRBV6-3 and TRBJ2-3; D perhaps matches TRBD1 (5 bases). Deletions cut 3 bases from V and 11 bases from J, with 9 bases between. CDR3 length: 11 residues. In germline, CDR1 is MNHEY, CDR2 SVGEGT. In DNA form, the CDR3 reads TGTGCCAGCAGTTATACAGGTTTGCAGTATTTT. Amino acids: CASSYTGLQYF.

The chain has TRBV13 and TRBJ2-3; no reliable D call. This CDR3 region has 11 residues. V was cut by 3 bases and J by 6 bases, with 4 bases left in between. CDR1 and CDR2 from the germline V gene are PRHDT and FYEKMQ (reference sequence). The CDR3 sequence: CASSFEDTQYF. The CDR3 DNA reads as TGTGCCAGCAGCTTCGAGGATACGCAGTATTTT.

V usage is TRBV28 and J usage is TRBJ2-3; 12 bases line up with TRBD2. V shed 3 bases, J shed 4 bases, and the junction held 14 bases outside the gene matches. CDR1 is MDHEN and CDR2 is SYDVKM in the germline V gene. The CDR3 loop spans 19 amino acids. CDR3 amino acids: CASSLSAPGLAGRSDTQYF. DNA for the CDR3: TGTGCCAGCAGTTTGTCCGCCCCTGGACTAGCGGGACGATCAGATACGCAGTATTTT.

V is TRBV6-5 and J is TRBJ1-1; D might be TRBD1 (5 bases). Between the trimmed V and J ends, which lost 3 bases and 5 bases, there was a span of 10 bases. This CDR3 has 13 residues. Germline values: CDR1 MNHEY, CDR2 SVGAGI. The CDR3 reads CASSYSGWTEAFF. The CDR3 region has the DNA TGTGCCAGCAGTTATTCAGGGTGGACTGAAGCTTTCTTT.

The V and J genes are TRBV7-6 and TRBJ2-3; 9 bases match TRBD2. In germline, CDR1 is SGHVS, CDR2 FNYEAQ. Germline trimming cut 5 bases from V and 2 bases from J; bases unmatched to any gene: 5. The length of the CDR3 is 15 residues. The CDR3 protein is CASSPTSGVTDTQYF. The CDR3 nucleotides are TGTGCCAGCAGCCCGACTAGCGGTGTCACAGATACGCAGTATTTT.

V usage is TRBV28 and J usage is TRBJ1-1; 10 bases are shared with TRBD1. The ends lost 4 bases at V and 3 bases at J; junction bases unmatched: 5. The CDR3 totals 15 residues. Germline CDR1 reads MDHEN; CDR2 reads SYDVKM. The chain's CDR3 is CASSSETGGHTEAFF. Here the CDR3 DNA reads TGTGCCAGCAGTTCAGAGACAGGGGGCCACACTGAAGCTTTCTTT.

The chain couples TRBV7-2 to TRBJ1-3; 7 positions match TRBD1. The J segment lost 0 bases and the V segment lost 5 bases, leaving 4 bases of the junction unmatched. Germline V lookup: CDR1 SGHTA, CDR2 FQGNSA. CDR3 length: 15 residues. CDR3: CASSIRTGSGNTIYF. CDR3 DNA: TGTGCCAGCAGCATACGGACAGGCTCTGGAAACACCATATATTTT.

The chain couples TRBV7-9 to TRBJ2-7; 10 bases line up with TRBD2. V lost 5 bases to trimming and J lost 6 bases; unmatched junction nucleotides: 7. This CDR3 is 14 amino acids long. Germline CDR1 and CDR2: SEHNR and FQNEAQ (reference sequence). DNA of the CDR3: TGTGCCAGCAGCCACCTAGCGGGAGAGCGCGAGCAGTACTTC. It is translated as CASSHLAGEREQYF.

The J gene is TRBJ1-3, the V gene TRBV3-1 (or the pseudogene TRBV3-2), with 8 bases aligning to TRBD1. Germline V gene sequence: CDR1 LGHDT, CDR2 YNNKEL (reference sequence). CDR3 length: 17 residues. Trimming cost V 4 bases and J 4 bases; bases outside gene matches: 12. CDR3 coding DNA: TGTGCCAGCAGCCTGACTGACAGGGGCTCTATCGGAAACACCATATATTTT. Amino acid sequence: CASSLTDRGSIGNTIYF.

The CDR3 protein is CASSLGQGYGYTF. The CDR3 DNA sequence: TGTGCCAGCAGCCTCGGACAGGGGTATGGCTACACCTTC. This chain joins TRBV3-1 (or the pseudogene TRBV3-2) and TRBJ1-2; 9 bases are shared with TRBD1. V gave up 4 bases and J gave up 5 bases; unmatched junction bases: 2. Germline V gene sequence: CDR1 LGHDT, CDR2 YNNKEL (reference sequence). The CDR3 covers 13 residues.

The CDR3 DNA reads as TGTGCCAGCTCCCCCCATTCGGTTTTGCCGAACACTGAAGCTTTCTTT. As protein: CASSPHSVLPNTEAFF. This chain connects TRBV18 to TRBJ1-1; no reliable D call. Germline CDR1 reads KGHSH; CDR2 reads LQKENI. The CDR3 sequence is 16 residues long. Trimming left V 6 bases short and J 1 base short, with 18 bases between. Full variable domain (outside the CDR3, taken from reference TRBV18 and TRBJ1-1): NAGVMQNPRHLVRRRGQEARLRCSPMKGHSHVYWYRQLPEEGLKFMVYLQKENIIDESGMPKERFSAEFPKEGPSILRIQQVVRGDSAAYFCASSPHSVLPNTEAFFGQGTRLTVV.

The chain has TRBV27 and TRBJ2-3; possible D gene TRBD1, 7 bases. Trimming left V 4 bases short and J 3 bases short, with 20 bases between. This CDR3 contains 17 residues. CDR1 and CDR2 from the germline V gene are MNHEY and SMNVEV (reference sequence). CDR3 coding DNA: TGTGCCAGCAGTTCTGTTAAAGGGGGCGCGGGGACAGATACGCAGTATTTT. This sequence encodes CASSSVKGGAGTDTQYF.

The chain employs TRBV10-3 and TRBJ1-2; possibly TRBD1 for D (5 bases). The germline V and J ends were trimmed by 5 bases and 5 bases, with 12 bases remaining between them. The CDR3 contains 13 residues. Germline loops: CDR1 ENHRY, CDR2 SYGVKD. In DNA, the CDR3 is TGTGCCATCAGTTCGGATCAGGGTTATGGCTACACCTTC. It specifies CAISSDQGYGYTF.

The chain recombines TRBV9 with TRBJ1-6, with no clear D. CDR3 length equals 14 residues. Germline CDR1 and CDR2: SGDLS and YYNGEE. With 6 bases removed from V and 3 bases from J, the gap between germline ends came to 10 bases. The CDR3, as DNA: TGTGCCAGCAACCCCGGGGACTATAATTCACCCCTCCACTTT. Translated, it gives CASNPGDYNSPLHF.

The CDR3 region is CASSVGTVPGDEQYF. In DNA form, the CDR3 reads TGTGCCAGCAGCGTAGGGACAGTGCCTGGCGACGAGCAGTACTTC. The chain is built from TRBV9 and TRBJ2-7, with a tentative D call TRBD1 (6 bases). This CDR3 comprises 15 residues. The ends were cut back, 0 bases at V and 5 bases at J, with 15 bases in the middle. The germline gives CDR1 SGDLS, CDR2 YYNGEE.